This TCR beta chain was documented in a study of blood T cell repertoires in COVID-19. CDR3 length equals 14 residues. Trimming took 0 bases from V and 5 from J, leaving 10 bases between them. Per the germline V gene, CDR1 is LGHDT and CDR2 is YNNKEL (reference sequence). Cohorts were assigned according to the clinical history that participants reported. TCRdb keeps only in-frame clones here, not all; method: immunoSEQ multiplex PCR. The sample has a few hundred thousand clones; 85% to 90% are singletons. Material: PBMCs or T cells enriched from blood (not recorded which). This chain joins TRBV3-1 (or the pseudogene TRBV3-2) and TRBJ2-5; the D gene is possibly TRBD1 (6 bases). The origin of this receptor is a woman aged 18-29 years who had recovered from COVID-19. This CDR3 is CASSQDTRGETQYF. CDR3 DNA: TGTGCCAGCAGCCAAGATACGAGGGGGGAGACCCAGTACTTC.